This T cell receptor beta chain was captured by sequencing in a study of cytomegalovirus exposure and HLA in healthy donors. Trimming shortened V by 5 bases and J by 4 bases, and 9 bases separated the two germline ends. Germline V gene data show CDR1 as SEHNR and CDR2 as FQNEAQ (reference sequence). The CDR3 is made up of 13 amino acids. 13 Jbeta primers and 60 Vbeta primers were used for the PCR. This table comes from immunoSEQ multiplex PCR, and its TCRdb copy is limited to in-frame clones, with some not included. The sample has 100,000 to 150,000 clones. This clonotype was obtained from a woman aged 40 to 49 in good health and CMV-seronegative. The source material was PBMCs. The chain has TRBV7-9 and TRBJ1-5; no clear D gene. CDR3 residues: CASSPDMNQPQHF. For the CDR3, the DNA is TGTGCCAGCAGCCCTGACATGAATCAGCCCCAGCATTTT.